This TCR beta chain came from a study of PD-1 blockade in classical Hodgkin lymphoma. CDR3 length: 15 residues. Germline CDR1 reads SGDLS; CDR2 reads YYNGEE. The V segment lost 3 bases and the J segment 2 bases; nucleotides outside the gene matches: 5. Brentuximab vedotin exposure varied, and every patient relapsed after autologous stem cell transplantation. Here immunoSEQ multiplex PCR was the method, and the copy in TCRdb shows in-frame clones only, minus some. The sample gives about 62,000 clones, about 87% of which show up once; under 15% is in the top ten. V usage is TRBV9 and J usage is TRBJ2-7; 10 bases align to TRBD2. The clonotype originates from a human donor with classical Hodgkin lymphoma. Material: peripheral blood mononuclear cells (PBMCs), obtained at baseline. The DNA of the CDR3 is TGTGCCAGCAGCGCCGGACTAGCGGTGGCCTACGAGCAGTACTTC. As protein: CASSAGLAVAYEQYF.